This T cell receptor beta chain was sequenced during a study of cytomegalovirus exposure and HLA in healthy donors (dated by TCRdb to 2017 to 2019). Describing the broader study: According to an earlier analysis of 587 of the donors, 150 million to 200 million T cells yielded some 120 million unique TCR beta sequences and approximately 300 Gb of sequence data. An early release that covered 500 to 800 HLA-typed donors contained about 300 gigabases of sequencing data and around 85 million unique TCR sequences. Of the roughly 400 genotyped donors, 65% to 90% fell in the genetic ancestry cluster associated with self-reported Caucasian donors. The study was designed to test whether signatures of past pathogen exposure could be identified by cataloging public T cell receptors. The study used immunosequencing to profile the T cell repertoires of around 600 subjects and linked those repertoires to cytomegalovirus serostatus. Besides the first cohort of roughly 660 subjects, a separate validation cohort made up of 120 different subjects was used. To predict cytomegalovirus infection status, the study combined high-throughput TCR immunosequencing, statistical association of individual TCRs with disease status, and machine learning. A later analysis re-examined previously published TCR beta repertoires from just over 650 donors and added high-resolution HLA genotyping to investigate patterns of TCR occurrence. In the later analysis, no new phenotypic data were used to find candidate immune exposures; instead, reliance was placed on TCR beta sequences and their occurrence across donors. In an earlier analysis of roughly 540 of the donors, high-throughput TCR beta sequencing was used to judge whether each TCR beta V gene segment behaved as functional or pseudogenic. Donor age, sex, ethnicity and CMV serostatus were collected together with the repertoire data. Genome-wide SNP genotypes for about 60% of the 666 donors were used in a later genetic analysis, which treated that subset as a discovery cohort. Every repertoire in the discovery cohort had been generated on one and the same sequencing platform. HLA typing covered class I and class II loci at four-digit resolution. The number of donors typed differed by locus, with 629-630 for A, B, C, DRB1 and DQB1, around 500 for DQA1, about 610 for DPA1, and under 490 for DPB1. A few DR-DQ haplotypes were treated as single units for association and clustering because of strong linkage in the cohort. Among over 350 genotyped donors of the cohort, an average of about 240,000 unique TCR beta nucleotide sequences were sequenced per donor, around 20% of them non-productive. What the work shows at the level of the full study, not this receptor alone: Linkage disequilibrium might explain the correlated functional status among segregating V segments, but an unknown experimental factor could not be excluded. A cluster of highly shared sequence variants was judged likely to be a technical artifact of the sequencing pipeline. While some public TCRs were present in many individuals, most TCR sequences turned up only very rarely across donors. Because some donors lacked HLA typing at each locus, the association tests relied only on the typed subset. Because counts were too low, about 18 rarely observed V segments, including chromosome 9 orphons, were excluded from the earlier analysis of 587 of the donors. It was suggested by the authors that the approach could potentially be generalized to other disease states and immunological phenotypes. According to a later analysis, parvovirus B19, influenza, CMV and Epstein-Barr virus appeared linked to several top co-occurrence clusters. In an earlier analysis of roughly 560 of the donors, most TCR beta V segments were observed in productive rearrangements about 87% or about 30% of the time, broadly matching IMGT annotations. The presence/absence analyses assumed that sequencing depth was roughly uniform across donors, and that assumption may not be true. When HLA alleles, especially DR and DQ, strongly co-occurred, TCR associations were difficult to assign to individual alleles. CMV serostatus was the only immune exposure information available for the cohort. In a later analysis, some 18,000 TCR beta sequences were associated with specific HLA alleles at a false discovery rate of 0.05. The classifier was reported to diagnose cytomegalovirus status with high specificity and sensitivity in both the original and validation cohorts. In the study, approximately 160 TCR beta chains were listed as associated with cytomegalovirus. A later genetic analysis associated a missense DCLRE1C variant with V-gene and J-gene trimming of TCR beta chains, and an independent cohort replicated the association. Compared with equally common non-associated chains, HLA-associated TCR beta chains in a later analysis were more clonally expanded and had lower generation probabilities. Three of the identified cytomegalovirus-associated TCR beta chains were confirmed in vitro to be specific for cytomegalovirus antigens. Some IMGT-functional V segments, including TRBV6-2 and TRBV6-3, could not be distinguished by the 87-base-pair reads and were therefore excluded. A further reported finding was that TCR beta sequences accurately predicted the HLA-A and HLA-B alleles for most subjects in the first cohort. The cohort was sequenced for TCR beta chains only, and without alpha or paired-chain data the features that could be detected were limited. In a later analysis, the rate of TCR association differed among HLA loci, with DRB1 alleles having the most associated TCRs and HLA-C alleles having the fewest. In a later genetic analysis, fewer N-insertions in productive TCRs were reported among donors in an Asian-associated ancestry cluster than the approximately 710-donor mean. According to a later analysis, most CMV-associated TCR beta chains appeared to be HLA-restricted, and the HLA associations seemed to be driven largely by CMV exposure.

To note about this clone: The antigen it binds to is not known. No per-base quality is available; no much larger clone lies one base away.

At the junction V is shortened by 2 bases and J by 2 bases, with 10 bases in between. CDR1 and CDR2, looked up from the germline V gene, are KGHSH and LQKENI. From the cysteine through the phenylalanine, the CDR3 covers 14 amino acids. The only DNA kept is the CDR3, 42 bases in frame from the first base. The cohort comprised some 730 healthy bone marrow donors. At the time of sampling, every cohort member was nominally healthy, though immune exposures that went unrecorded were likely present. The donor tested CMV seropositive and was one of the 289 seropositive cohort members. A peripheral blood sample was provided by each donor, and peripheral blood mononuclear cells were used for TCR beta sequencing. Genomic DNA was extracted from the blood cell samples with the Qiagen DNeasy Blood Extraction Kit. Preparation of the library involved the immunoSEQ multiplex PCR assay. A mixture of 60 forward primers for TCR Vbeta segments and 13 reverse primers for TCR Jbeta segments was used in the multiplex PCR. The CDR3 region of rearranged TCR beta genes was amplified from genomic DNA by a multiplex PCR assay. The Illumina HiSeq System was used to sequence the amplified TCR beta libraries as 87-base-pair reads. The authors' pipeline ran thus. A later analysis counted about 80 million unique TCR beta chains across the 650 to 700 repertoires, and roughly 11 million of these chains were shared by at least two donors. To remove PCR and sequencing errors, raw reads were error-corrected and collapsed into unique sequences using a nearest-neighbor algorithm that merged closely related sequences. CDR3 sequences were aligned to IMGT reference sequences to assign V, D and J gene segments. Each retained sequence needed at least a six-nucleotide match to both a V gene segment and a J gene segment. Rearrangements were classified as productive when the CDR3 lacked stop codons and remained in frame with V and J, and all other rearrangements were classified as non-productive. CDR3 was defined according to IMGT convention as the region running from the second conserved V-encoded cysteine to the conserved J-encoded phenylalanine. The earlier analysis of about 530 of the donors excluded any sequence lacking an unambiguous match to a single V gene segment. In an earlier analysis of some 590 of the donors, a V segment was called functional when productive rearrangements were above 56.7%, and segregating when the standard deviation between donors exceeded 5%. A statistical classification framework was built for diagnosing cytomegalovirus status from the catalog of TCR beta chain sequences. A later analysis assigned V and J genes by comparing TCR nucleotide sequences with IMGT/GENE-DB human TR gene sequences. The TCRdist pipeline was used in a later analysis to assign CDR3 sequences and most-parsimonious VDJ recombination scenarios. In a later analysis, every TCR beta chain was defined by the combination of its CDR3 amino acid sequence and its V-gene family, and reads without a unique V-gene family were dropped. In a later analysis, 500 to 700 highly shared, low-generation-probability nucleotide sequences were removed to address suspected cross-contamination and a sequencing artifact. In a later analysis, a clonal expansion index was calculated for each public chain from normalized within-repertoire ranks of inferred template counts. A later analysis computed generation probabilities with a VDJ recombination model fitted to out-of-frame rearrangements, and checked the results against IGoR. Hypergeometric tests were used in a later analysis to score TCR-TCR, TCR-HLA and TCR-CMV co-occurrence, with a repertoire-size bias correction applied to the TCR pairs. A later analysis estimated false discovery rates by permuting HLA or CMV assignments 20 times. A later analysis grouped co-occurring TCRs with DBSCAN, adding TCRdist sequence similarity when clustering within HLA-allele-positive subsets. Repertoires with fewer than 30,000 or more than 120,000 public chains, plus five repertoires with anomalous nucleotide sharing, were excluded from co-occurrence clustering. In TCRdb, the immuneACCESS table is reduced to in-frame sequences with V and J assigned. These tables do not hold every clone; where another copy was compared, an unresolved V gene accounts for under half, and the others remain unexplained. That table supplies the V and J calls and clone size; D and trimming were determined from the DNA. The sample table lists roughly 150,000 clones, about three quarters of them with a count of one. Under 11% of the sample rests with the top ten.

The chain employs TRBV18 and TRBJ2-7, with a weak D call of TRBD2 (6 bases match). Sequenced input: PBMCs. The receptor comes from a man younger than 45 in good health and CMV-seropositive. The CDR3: CASSPGGTTYEQYF. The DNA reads TGTGCCAGCTCACCAGGCGGGACGACCTACGAGCAGTACTTC. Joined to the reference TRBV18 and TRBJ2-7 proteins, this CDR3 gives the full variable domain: NAGVMQNPRHLVRRRGQEARLRCSPMKGHSHVYWYRQLPEEGLKFMVYLQKENIIDESGMPKERFSAEFPKEGPSILRIQQVVRGDSAAYFCASSPGGTTYEQYFGPGTRLTVT.